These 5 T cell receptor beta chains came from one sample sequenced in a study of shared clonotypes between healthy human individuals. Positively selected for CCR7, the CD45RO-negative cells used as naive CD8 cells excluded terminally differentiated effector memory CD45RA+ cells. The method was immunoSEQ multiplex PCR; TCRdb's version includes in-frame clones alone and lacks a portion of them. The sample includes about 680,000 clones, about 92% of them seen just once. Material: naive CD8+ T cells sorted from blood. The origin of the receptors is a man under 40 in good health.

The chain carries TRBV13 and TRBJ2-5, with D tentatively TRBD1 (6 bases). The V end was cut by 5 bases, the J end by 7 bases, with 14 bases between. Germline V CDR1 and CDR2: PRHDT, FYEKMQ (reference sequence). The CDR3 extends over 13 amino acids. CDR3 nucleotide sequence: TGTGCCAGCAGCCCAGGGGTGGTGGGGACCCAGTACTTC. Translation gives CASSPGVVGTQYF.

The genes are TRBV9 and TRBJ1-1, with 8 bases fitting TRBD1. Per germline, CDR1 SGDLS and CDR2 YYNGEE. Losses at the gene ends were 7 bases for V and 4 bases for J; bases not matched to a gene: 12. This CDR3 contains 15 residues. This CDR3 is CASGTDRVDGTEAFF. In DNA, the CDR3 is TGTGCCAGCGGGACGGACAGGGTCGACGGCACTGAAGCTTTCTTT.

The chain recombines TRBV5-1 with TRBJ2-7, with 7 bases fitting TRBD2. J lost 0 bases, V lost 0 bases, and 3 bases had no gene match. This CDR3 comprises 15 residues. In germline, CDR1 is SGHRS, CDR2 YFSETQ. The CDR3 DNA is TGCGCCAGCAGCTTGGAACTAGCGCCCTCCTACGAGCAGTACTTC. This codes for CASSLELAPSYEQYF.

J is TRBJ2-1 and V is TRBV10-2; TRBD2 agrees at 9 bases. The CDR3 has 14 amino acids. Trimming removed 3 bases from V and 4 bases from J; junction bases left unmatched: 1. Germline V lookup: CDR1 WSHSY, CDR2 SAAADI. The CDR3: CASSEAGGYNEQFF. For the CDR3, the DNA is TGCGCCAGCAGTGAAGCGGGAGGTTACAATGAGCAGTTCTTC.

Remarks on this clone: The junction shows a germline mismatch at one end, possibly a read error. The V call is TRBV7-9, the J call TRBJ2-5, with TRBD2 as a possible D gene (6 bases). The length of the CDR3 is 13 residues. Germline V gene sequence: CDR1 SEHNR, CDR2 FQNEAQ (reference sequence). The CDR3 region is CASSLGLVESQYF. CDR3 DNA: TGTGCCAGCAGCTTAGGACTAGTAGAGTCCCAGTACTTC.